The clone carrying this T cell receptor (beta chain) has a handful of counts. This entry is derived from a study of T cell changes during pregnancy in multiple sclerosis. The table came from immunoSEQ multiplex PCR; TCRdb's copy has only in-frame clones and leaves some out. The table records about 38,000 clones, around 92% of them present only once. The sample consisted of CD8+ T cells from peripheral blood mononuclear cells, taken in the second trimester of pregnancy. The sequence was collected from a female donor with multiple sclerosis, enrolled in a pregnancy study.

The CDR3, as DNA: TGTGCTAGTGGTTTGGTTAGGGGGCAAGAGACCCAGTACTTC. This translates into CASGLVRGQETQYF. The V gene is TRBV12-5, the J gene TRBJ2-5, with a weak D call TRBD1 (6 bases). V dropped 0 bases and J dropped 2 bases, with 7 bases sitting between them. The CDR3 length is 14 residues. The germline gives CDR1 LGHNT, CDR2 FRNRAP.